This entry concerns a single T cell receptor beta chain. This entry is derived from a study of blood T cell repertoires in COVID-19. Study background: Collection of acute and convalescent COVID-19 samples took place in the United States, Italy and Spain. Sources were T cells, B-cell-depleted T cells, or PBMCs; the material itself was cDNA or gDNA.

TCRdb keeps only in-frame clones here, not all; method: immunoSEQ multiplex PCR. Of approximately 160,000 clones detected, over 75% appear once; the ten largest clones hold 11%. Sequencing used peripheral blood. The TCR comes from a human donor in a cohort sampled during active COVID-19.

In DNA form, the CDR3 reads TGCGCCAGCAGCTTCCCTAACGGGAGATGGGCCACAGATACGCAGTATTTT. This codes for CASSFPNGRWATDTQYF. The chain links TRBV5-1 to TRBJ2-3; D might be TRBD2 (6 bases). CDR3 length: 17 residues. CDR1 is SGHRS and CDR2 is YFSETQ in the germline V gene. The ends were cut back, 2 bases at V and 2 bases at J, with 18 bases in the middle.